The clone carrying this TCR beta chain appeared a single time. As yet, its antigen is unknown. This sample is drawn from a study of blood T cells in healthy people across ages. General study findings and limits: Donor CMV infection status was unknown, possibly confounding age-related changes in expanded clonotypes. Donors of long life had a larger count of naive CD4+ cells and greater diversity than aged donors.

A sample-barcoded 5' primer and a J-beta primer mix were used in a second PCR of about 6 to 12 cycles. Each cDNA molecule carried a tag from a template-switch adaptor that contained 12 random nucleotides. TCRdb called the 5' RACE reads again in MiXCR, with one record for every CDR3 protein. The data show about 1.8 million distinct CDR3 sequences, with around half seen just once and over 2% held by the top ten. CDR3 length: 14 amino acids. Germline CDR1 is MNHEY and CDR2 is SVGEGT. Trimming left V 6 bases short and J 13 bases short, with 22 bases between. This chain uses TRBV6-2 or TRBV6-3 with TRBJ2-4; weak D call: TRBD2 (5 bases). The TCR comes from a woman between 40 and 50 years old in good health. Source material: blood. CDR3 nucleotide sequence: TGTGCCAGCAGGCGAGGGTCTCTCAGTGTTGAGCAGTACTTC. This encodes CASRRGSLSVEQYF.